This TCR beta chain was recovered during a study of T cell changes during pregnancy in multiple sclerosis. Method: immunoSEQ multiplex PCR; TCRdb's copy keeps in-frame clones and lacks some. Among fewer than 50,000 clones, more than 85% were seen once, and the ten largest hold just over 5.5%. The length of the CDR3 is 15 residues. Germline CDR1 is SQVTM and CDR2 is ANQGSEA. V was clipped by 2 bases and J by 0 bases, with 11 bases between them. The sequence derives from a female donor with multiple sclerosis, enrolled in a pregnancy study. The rearrangement uses TRBV29-1 and TRBJ1-3; the D gene is possibly TRBD1 (5 bases). The sample in question was CD8+ T cells from peripheral blood mononuclear cells, obtained in the third trimester of pregnancy. The CDR3 DNA reads as TGCAGCGTTGAAACAGGCGATTACTCTGGAAACACCATATATTTT. It translates to CSVETGDYSGNTIYF.